This T cell receptor beta chain came from a study of metastatic and nonmetastatic thyroid tumors. This clone was found many times. Patients were all untreated before their thyroid surgery. The CDR3 runs 13 residues. Trimming removed 3 bases at V and 4 bases at J, with 12 bases between. Germline values: CDR1 GTSNPN, CDR2 SVGIG (reference sequence). TCRdb re-analyzed the PCR reads using MiXCR. The data show tens of thousands of clones, 10% to 15% seen once. The V gene is TRBV30, the J gene TRBJ2-5; a weak D match, TRBD1 (6 bases). Sequencing input: blood. This TCR came from a female donor with papillary thyroid cancer or a benign thyroid nodule (not recorded which). Some clones in this sample may be carry-over from other donors' samples. This CDR3 is CAWRAGVLETQYF. CDR3 in DNA: TGTGCCTGGAGAGCAGGGGTTCTAGAGACCCAGTACTTC.